Listed below are T cell receptor beta chains from one sample, sequenced in a study of T cells after yellow fever vaccination. TCRdb reprocessed the 5' RACE reads with MiXCR, giving one entry per CDR3 protein. The sample comprises 100,000 to 150,000 distinct CDR3 sequences, 12% to 15% of which are singletons, and approximately 39% rests with the top ten. This material consisted of CD8+ T cells sorted from PBMCs, taken 5 days after the yellow fever booster vaccination. These receptors originate from a man in his late teens or twenties who received the YFV17D yellow fever vaccine. Both conserved end residues are part of each CDR3. The D gene is left open where the match is weak.

d_call | cdr3_length | j_call | v_call | cdr3_aa
- | 15 | TRBJ2-7 | TRBV13 | CASSLGSGSSYEQYF
- | 14 | TRBJ2-3 | TRBV6-5 | CASSGVGVQNTQYF
TRBD1 | 14 | TRBJ2-7 | TRBV6-5 | CASSLGQVFYEQYF
- | 14 | TRBJ2-1 | TRBV12-3/TRBV12-4 | CASSMGTADNEQFF
- | 12 | TRBJ2-7 | TRBV5-4 | CASSSLGPEQYF
- | 13 | TRBJ2-1 | TRBV20-1 | CSARPRGRVEQFF
- | 16 | TRBJ2-7 | TRBV7-8 | CASSLFAGQRLYEQYF
TRBD2 | 16 | TRBJ2-4 | TRBV5-1 | CARGRVPVRELDIQYF
- | 12 | TRBJ1-1 | TRBV19 | CASSIDLRGAFF
TRBD2 | 15 | TRBJ2-1 | TRBV12-3/TRBV12-4 | CASSLRAGGPNEQFF
TRBD2 | 17 | TRBJ2-3 | TRBV11-2 | CASSPFPGGSSTDTQYF
- | 13 | TRBJ1-1 | TRBV29-1 | CSVDNGLNTEAFF
- | 11 | TRBJ2-3 | TRBV20-1 | CSARGSSTQYF
TRBD1 | 15 | TRBJ1-5 | TRBV6-2/TRBV6-3 | CASSYQGQGDQPQHF
TRBD2 | 16 | TRBJ2-3 | TRBV10-3 | CAISDPDGGGADTQYF
TRBD1 | 14 | TRBJ1-2 | TRBV5-8 | CASSIRQGGYGYTF
- | 15 | TRBJ2-2 | TRBV20-1 | CSARVRIPFPGELFF
- | 14 | TRBJ2-1 | TRBV7-2 | CASSPPRGESGQFF
- | 16 | TRBJ2-2 | TRBV12-3/TRBV12-4 | CASHSLRGLEGGELFF
TRBD1 | 12 | TRBJ1-1 | TRBV29-1 | CSVGLGGIEAFF
TRBD1 | 15 | TRBJ2-1 | TRBV7-3 | CASSLNPTGANEQFF
- | 14 | TRBJ2-6 | TRBV4-2 | CASSQVTGANVLTF
- | 15 | TRBJ2-1 | TRBV20-1 | CSAPALVSSYNEQFF
- | 15 | TRBJ2-3 | TRBV7-8 | CASSSWDTSTDTQYF
- | 12 | TRBJ2-2 | TRBV27 | CASRGGNGELFF
- | 15 | TRBJ2-5 | TRBV14 | CASSRRAGAWETQYF
- | 15 | TRBJ1-1 | TRBV4-3 | CASSQEKMGGTEAFF
- | 13 | TRBJ2-3 | TRBV27 | CASSFGGTDTQYF
- | 16 | TRBJ2-3 | TRBV12-3/TRBV12-4 | CASSFFISKGTDTQYF
TRBD1 | 20 | TRBJ1-5 | TRBV4-3 | CASSQDRFGQDHGGNQPQHF
- | 13 | TRBJ2-3 | TRBV12-5 | CASGRTRSDTQYF